The text below deals with one T cell receptor (beta chain). Its target is unknown. The sample holds other DNA sequences that translate to the same CDR3. Trimming removed 2 bases from V and 0 bases from J; junction bases left unmatched: 7. Germline CDR1 is SGDLS and CDR2 is YYNGEE. This CDR3 contains 16 residues. Assay: immunoSEQ multiplex PCR; the TCRdb copy retains only in-frame clones and omits some. Among about 140,000 clones listed, more than 75% were seen once. This entry is derived from a study of T cell responses to AZD1222 COVID-19 vaccine. Findings of the study overall: Baseline testing showed seropositivity in only a handful of AZD1222 recipients. Clonal diversity was possibly underestimated, and white British individuals and females predominated among donors.

The source is an adult in good health. The gene calls are TRBV9 and TRBJ1-1, with TRBD1 matching over 7 bases. This sample comprised peripheral blood, obtained on day 0 of AZD1222 vaccination. The CDR3 coding sequence is TGTGCCAGCAGCGTGGGGACAGACCTTATGAACACTGAAGCTTTCTTT. Protein: CASSVGTDLMNTEAFF.